This entry lists 20 T cell receptor beta chains sequenced from one sample in a study of T cell changes during pregnancy in multiple sclerosis. Libraries were prepared by immunoSEQ multiplex PCR; TCRdb keeps only in-frame clonotypes and omits some of them. The repertoire holds under 75,000 clones, with more than 75% as singletons. Specimen: peripheral blood, collected in the third trimester of pregnancy. The receptors were sampled from a female donor in good health, enrolled as a control in a pregnancy study.

The chain couples TRBV7-8 to TRBJ2-6; D is unclear. Trimming stripped 1 base from V and 1 base from J, with 8 bases between. The CDR3 spans 16 residues. CDR1 and CDR2 (germline): SGHVS, FQNEAQ. The CDR3, as DNA: TGTGCCAGCAGCTTAGACAGACCGTCTGGGGCCAACGTCCTGACTTTC. As protein: CASSLDRPSGANVLTF. Filled out from reference TRBV7-8 and TRBJ2-6, the complete variable domain reads GAGVSQSPRYKVAKRGQDVALRCDPISGHVSLFWYQQALGQGPEFLTYFQNEAQLDKSGLPSDRFFAERPEGSVSTLKIQRTQQEDSAVYLCASSLDRPSGANVLTFGAGSRLTVL.

The chain has TRBV28 and TRBJ1-5; D might be TRBD1 (6 bases). The germline CDR1 and CDR2 sequences are MDHEN and SYDVKM. This CDR3 comprises 13 residues. With 7 bases removed from V and 6 bases from J, the gap between germline ends came to 13 bases. The CDR3, as DNA: TGTGCCAGCACAACGGGGGGGGCTCAGCCCCAGCATTTT. Its protein product is CASTTGGAQPQHF. The complete variable domain, with remaining parts taken from reference TRBV28 and TRBJ1-5, reads DVKVTQSSRYLVKRTGEKVFLECVQDMDHENMFWYRQDPGLGLRLIYFSYDVKMKEKGDIPEGYSVSREKKERFSLILESASTNQTSMYLCASTTGGAQPQHFGDGTRLSIL.

The chain has TRBV29-1 and TRBJ1-2, with 10 bases matching TRBD1. Germline V gives CDR1 SQVTM, CDR2 ANQGSEA. Losses at the gene ends were 7 bases for V and 7 bases for J; bases not matched to a gene: 9. CDR3 length: 13 residues. The CDR3 bases are TGCAGCGGCGCTAGACAGGGGGCAGGTGGCTACACCTTC. Translating it yields CSGARQGAGGYTF.

This clone has a handful of counts. The V gene is TRBV5-6, the J gene TRBJ2-3; 7 bases map to TRBD2. Germline V gene lookup returns CDR1 SGHDT and CDR2 YYEEEE. The CDR3 extends over 15 amino acids. J lost 3 bases, V lost 1 base, and 5 bases had no gene match. CDR3 region: CASSLPGLVTDTQYF. Written as DNA, the CDR3 is TGTGCCAGCAGCTTGCCTGGACTAGTTACAGATACGCAGTATTTT.

The rearrangement uses TRBV9 and TRBJ2-1; 8 bases are a match to TRBD2. The germline gives CDR1 SGDLS, CDR2 YYNGEE. The CDR3 runs to 15 residues. The V and J ends lost 0 bases and 2 bases, in that order; junction bases with no gene match: 1. The CDR3 DNA sequence: TGTGCCAGCAGCGTAGACGGGGGGGCCTACAATGAGCAGTTCTTC. Protein sequence: CASSVDGGAYNEQFF.

The gene calls are TRBV19 and TRBJ2-3, with TRBD2 matching 8 bases. The length of the CDR3 is 14 residues. Germline V CDR1 and CDR2: LNHDA, SQIVND (reference sequence). J lost 6 bases, V lost 1 base, and 3 bases had no gene match. In nucleotides, the CDR3 is TGTGCCAGTAGTATAGCGGGGGGGCTGGATACGCAGTATTTT. This gives the protein CASSIAGGLDTQYF.

The CDR3: CSVPTDRGKHNEQFF. The CDR3, as DNA: TGCAGCGTCCCTACCGACAGGGGAAAGCACAATGAGCAGTTCTTC. V and J are TRBV29-1 and TRBJ2-1; 8 nucleotides match TRBD1. This CDR3 has 15 residues. Trimming at V came to 6 bases and at J to 5 bases, leaving 12 bases not matched to a gene. Germline V lookup: CDR1 SQVTM, CDR2 ANQGSEA.

The chain recombines TRBV7-2 with TRBJ2-1; TRBD2 is a possible D gene (5 bases). Trimming shortened V by 3 bases and J by 5 bases, and 5 bases separated the two germline ends. Germline CDR1 SGHTA, CDR2 FQGNSA. This CDR3 spans 12 amino acids. CDR3 region: CASSLTNNEQFF. CDR3 sequence (DNA): TGTGCCAGCAGCTTGACTAACAATGAGCAGTTCTTC.

The rearrangement uses TRBV6-5 and TRBJ1-4; TRBD1 might be the D (5 bases). V was pared by 5 bases and J by 5 bases, with 9 bases between. The CDR3 loop spans 13 amino acids. Per germline, CDR1 MNHEY and CDR2 SVGAGI. DNA of the CDR3: TGTGCCAGCAGTCCGCGGGGGAATGAAAAACTGTTTTTT. Translated, it gives CASSPRGNEKLFF.

This clone appeared a single time. The CDR3 protein is CASSSREGNQPQHF. In DNA, the CDR3 is TGTGCCAGCAGCTCCAGGGAAGGGAATCAGCCCCAGCATTTT. The V gene is TRBV7-2, the J gene TRBJ1-5, with D tentatively TRBD1 (5 bases). V was clipped by 4 bases and J by 4 bases, with 11 bases between them. This CDR3 spans 14 amino acids. Germline assignment: CDR1 SGHTA and CDR2 FQGNSA.

In its sample, this clone was seen once. The chain has TRBV23-1 and TRBJ1-4, with 7 bases identical to TRBD1. TRBV23-1 is treated as an ORF (open reading frame) with a function not yet certain. The CDR3 contains 14 residues. Trimming removed 6 bases from V and 11 bases from J; junction bases left unmatched: 12. The CDR3 is CASSRTGGFWKLFF. The DNA for the CDR3 is TGCGCCAGCAGCCGGACAGGCGGGTTCTGGAAACTGTTTTTT.

The chain couples TRBV7-2 to TRBJ1-1; 9 bases align to TRBD1. With V trimmed by 4 bases and J by 11 bases, 14 bases remained unmatched. Germline lookup yields CDR1 SGHTA and CDR2 FQGNSA. This CDR3 is built from 15 residues. CDR3 in DNA: TGTGCCAGCAGCTCCGGCAGGGACAGGGCCCGAGGGGCTTTCTTT. Its translation is CASSSGRDRARGAFF.

This sequence joins TRBV2 and TRBJ2-5; tentative D call: TRBD2 (5 bases). The CDR3 loop spans 12 amino acids. V was shortened by 7 bases and J by 3 bases, with 9 bases between the two germline ends. The V gene's germline CDR1 is SNHLY and CDR2 FYNNEI. CDR3 in DNA: TGTGCCAGCAAAGGGAGTGAAGAGACCCAGTACTTC. It is translated as CASKGSEETQYF. Full variable domain (missing parts from reference TRBV2 and TRBJ2-5): EPEVTQTPSHQVTQMGQEVILRCVPISNHLYFYWYRQILGQKVEFLVSFYNNEISEKSEIFDDQFSVERPDGSNFTLKIRSTKLEDSAMYFCASKGSEETQYFGPGTRLLVL.

This clone was recorded only once. The rearrangement links TRBV18 to TRBJ2-3; 7 bases map to TRBD1. V lost 3 bases to trimming and J lost 0 bases; unmatched junction nucleotides: 9. Germline V CDR1 and CDR2: KGHSH, LQKENI. The CDR3 totals 17 residues. CDR3 in amino acids: CASSPIGQAESTDTQYF. DNA for the CDR3: TGTGCCAGCTCACCGATCGGACAGGCAGAAAGCACAGATACGCAGTATTTT.

The CDR3 sequence is CASSIGRQGGYEQYF. The CDR3 DNA is TGTGCCAGTAGTATCGGCCGGCAGGGCGGCTACGAGCAGTACTTC. The rearrangement links TRBV19 to TRBJ2-7; TRBD1 is a possible D gene (5 bases). This CDR3 contains 15 residues. Per the germline V gene, CDR1 is LNHDA and CDR2 is SQIVND (reference sequence). The V end was cut by 3 bases, the J end by 3 bases, with 15 bases between.

J is TRBJ2-1 and V is TRBV27; 10 nucleotides line up with TRBD2. Germline CDR1 and CDR2: MNHEY and SMNVEV (reference sequence). The CDR3 totals 15 residues. The junction had 8 bases not matched to a gene; V was cut back by 4 bases and J by 8 bases. The CDR3 DNA sequence: TGTGCCAGCAGTTGGGGGACTAGCGTCTTTGATGAGCAGTTCTTC. Amino acids: CASSWGTSVFDEQFF.

CDR3: CASSLSTGSYNEQFF. CDR3 nucleotides: TGTGCCAGCAGCTTATCAACAGGGTCCTACAATGAGCAGTTCTTC. The chain carries TRBV9 and TRBJ2-1; a possible D gene is TRBD1 (6 bases). This CDR3 contains 15 residues. Germline values: CDR1 SGDLS, CDR2 YYNGEE. Trimming cost V 4 bases and J 1 base, with 12 bases left between them.

The chain combines TRBV4-3 with TRBJ2-2; 7 bases align to TRBD1. Germline CDR1 LGHNA, CDR2 YSLEER. Losses at the gene ends were 0 bases for V and 0 bases for J; bases not matched to a gene: 1. The CDR3 length is 16 residues. In DNA, the CDR3 is TGCGCCAGCAGCCAAGATCAGGGGGCGAACACCGGGGAGCTGTTTTTT. Amino acids: CASSQDQGANTGELFF.

V usage is TRBV5-1 and J usage is TRBJ2-7; TRBD1 agrees at 10 bases. The V gene end was trimmed by 0 bases and the J gene end by 5 bases; junction bases not matched to a gene: 2. This CDR3 contains 14 residues. Germline CDR1 reads SGHRS; CDR2 reads YFSETQ. As DNA, the CDR3 is TGCGCCAGCAGCTTGGTTGGGACAGGGGACGAGCAGTACTTC. As protein: CASSLVGTGDEQYF.

The rearrangement joins TRBV10-1 to TRBJ1-5; D is uncertain. CDR1 and CDR2 (germline): WNHNN, SYGVQD (reference sequence). The V gene lost 0 bases and the J gene lost 3 bases, with 9 bases spanning the gap. There are 15 residues in the CDR3. The CDR3 DNA reads as TGCGCCAGCAGTGAGTCGAGGTCTTTCAATCAGCCCCAGCATTTT. Translating gives CASSESRSFNQPQHF.